One sample yielded the 18 T cell receptor beta chains listed below, sequenced in a study of sequential checkpoint blockade in melanoma. Assay used: immunoSEQ multiplex PCR; TCRdb lists only in-frame clones, some missing. The data contain under 25,000 clones, roughly four fifths of them singletons. As for treatment: randomized to nivolumab then ipilimumab (arm A) or the reverse (arm B). Sequencing used CD8+ T cells sorted from blood (inferred from file names), obtained from a patient given nivolumab and ipilimumab in sequence. The receptors were sampled from a human donor with melanoma.

The chain carries TRBV14 and TRBJ2-6; 11 bases agree with TRBD1. The length of the CDR3 is 17 residues. V lost 5 bases, J lost 2 bases, and 5 bases stayed unmatched. Germline loops: CDR1 SGHDN, CDR2 FVKESK. Here the CDR3 reads CASSAGTGGTGANVLTF. The DNA for the CDR3 is TGTGCCAGCAGCGCCGGGACAGGGGGGACTGGGGCCAACGTCCTGACTTTC. The full variable domain, its missing parts supplied by reference TRBV14 and TRBJ2-6, is EAGVTQFPSHSVIEKGQTVTLRCDPISGHDNLYWYRRVMGKEIKFLLHFVKESKQDESGMPNNRFLAERTGGTYSTLKVQPAELEDSGVYFCASSAGTGGTGANVLTFGAGSRLTVL.

The chain recombines TRBV7-2 with TRBJ2-6, with a weak D call TRBD2 (5 bases). This CDR3 spans 15 amino acids. V was clipped by 0 bases and J by 4 bases, with 7 bases between them. Per germline, CDR1 SGHTA and CDR2 FQGNSA. The CDR3 loop is CASSLAGSGANVLTF. The CDR3 nucleotides read TGTGCCAGCAGCTTAGCGGGGAGCGGGGCCAACGTCCTGACTTTC. Combining the CDR3 with reference TRBV7-2 and TRBJ2-6 gives the whole variable domain GAGVSQSPSNKVTEKGKDVELRCDPISGHTALYWYRQSLGQGLEFLIYFQGNSAPDKSGLPSDRFSAERTGGSVSTLTIQRTQQEDSAVYLCASSLAGSGANVLTFGAGSRLTVL.

V is TRBV6-4 and J is TRBJ2-1; D may be TRBD1 (6 bases). V lost 9 bases, J lost 2 bases, and 17 bases lay in between. Germline CDR1 MRHNA, CDR2 SNTAGT. The CDR3 runs 15 residues. CDR3 sequence (DNA): TGTGCCAGTGACAGGAAACCCACGGCCTACAATGAGCAGTTCTTC. Translated, it gives CASDRKPTAYNEQFF.

V usage is TRBV7-9 and J usage is TRBJ2-1; 10 positions agree with TRBD2. Germline V gene data show CDR1 as SEHNR and CDR2 as FQNEAQ (reference sequence). This CDR3 comprises 12 residues. The V segment lost 5 bases and the J segment 15 bases; nucleotides outside the gene matches: 7. The CDR3 is CASSLSGRERFF. The CDR3 region has the DNA TGTGCCAGCAGCCTGAGCGGGAGGGAACGGTTCTTC.

The CDR3 is CATTGTPGGANVLTF. The CDR3 region has the DNA TGTGCCACTACCGGGACTCCCGGCGGGGCCAACGTCCTGACTTTC. The chain employs TRBV4-2 and TRBJ2-6, with TRBD2 as a possible D gene (6 bases). V gave up 10 bases and J gave up 4 bases, with 17 bases separating them. The CDR3 extends over 15 amino acids. CDR1 and CDR2 from the germline V gene are LGHNA and YNFKEQ.

The chain recombines TRBV18 with TRBJ1-3; D not resolved. Germline V CDR1 and CDR2: KGHSH, LQKENI. The CDR3 is 13 residues long. V shed 5 bases and J shed 2 bases, with 7 bases lying between them. In DNA form, the CDR3 reads TGTGCCAGCTCAGGGGAGGCTGGAAACACCATATATTTT. Translated: CASSGEAGNTIYF.

This rearrangement joins TRBV28 to TRBJ2-7; tentatively, D is TRBD1 (5 bases). The CDR3 is 12 amino acids. Trimming took off 5 bases at V and 6 bases at J, with 11 bases between the two ends. Per the germline V gene, CDR1 is MDHEN and CDR2 is SYDVKM. The CDR3 region has the DNA TGTGCCAGCAGTCTCCGGCAGGGCGAGCAGTACTTC. It is translated as CASSLRQGEQYF.

V is TRBV10-2 and J is TRBJ2-1; TRBD2 matches 13 bases. The ends lost 7 bases at V and 10 bases at J; junction bases unmatched: 13. Per the germline V gene, CDR1 is WSHSY and CDR2 is SAAADI. CDR3 length: 16 amino acids. CDR3 sequence (DNA): TGCGCCAGCATTCTGGGGGGGACTAGCGGGAATCGAGAGCAGTTCTTC. Translation gives CASILGGTSGNREQFF.

The chain joins TRBV28 to TRBJ1-1, with no clear D. This CDR3 has 11 amino acids. Trimming cost V 11 bases and J 1 base, with 8 bases left between them. Germline V gene lookup returns CDR1 MDHEN and CDR2 SYDVKM. The CDR3 nucleotides read TGTGCCTGTATTAAGAACACTGAAGCTTTCTTT. This codes for CACIKNTEAFF.

This clone was seen only a few times. The genes are TRBV2 and TRBJ1-4; D is undetermined. CDR1 and CDR2 (germline): SNHLY, FYNNEI. This CDR3 is 13 amino acids long. V was cut by 7 bases and J by 6 bases, with 12 bases left in between. The CDR3 DNA reads TGTGCCAGCAAGGACTGGTGGGATGAAAAACTGTTTTTT. Translation gives CASKDWWDEKLFF.

The V gene is TRBV5-4, the J gene TRBJ2-2, with D tentatively TRBD1 (6 bases). The CDR3 loop spans 14 amino acids. V lost 0 bases to trimming and J lost 3 bases, with 6 bases between them. Germline CDR1 SGHNT, CDR2 YYREEE (reference sequence). The CDR3 sequence is CASSLGQDTGELFF. The CDR3 region has the DNA TGTGCCAGCAGCTTGGGACAGGACACCGGGGAGCTGTTTTTT.

The chain is built from TRBV30 and TRBJ2-1; D is possibly TRBD2 (6 bases). This CDR3 is built from 13 residues. CDR1 GTSNPN and CDR2 SVGIG come from the germline V gene (reference sequence). The V end lost 5 bases, the J end lost 15 bases, and 23 bases lay between the germline ends. CDR3 amino acids: CAWGGQGGPVPFF. CDR3 DNA sequence: TGTGCCTGGGGAGGCCAAGGAGGGCCTGTTCCGTTCTTC. Combining the CDR3 with reference TRBV30 and TRBJ2-1 gives the whole variable domain SQTIHQWPATLVQPVGSPLSLECTVEGTSNPNLYWYRQAAGRGLQLLFYSVGIGQISSEVPQNLSASRPQDRQFILSSKKLLLSDSGFYLCAWGGQGGPVPFFGPGTRLTVL.

This rearrangement joins TRBV19 to TRBJ2-5, with TRBD1 identical over 7 bases. The germline gives CDR1 LNHDA, CDR2 SQIVND (reference sequence). Trimming cost V 7 bases and J 2 bases; bases outside gene matches: 10. This CDR3 comprises 15 residues. The chain's CDR3 is CASTPRGRHQETQYF. In DNA form, the CDR3 reads TGTGCCAGTACCCCTAGGGGGCGTCATCAAGAGACCCAGTACTTC.

This chain connects TRBV14 to TRBJ2-3; 8 bases align to TRBD1. From germline, CDR1 is SGHDN and CDR2 FVKESK. The CDR3 length is 16 residues. The V segment lost 3 bases and the J segment 1 base; nucleotides outside the gene matches: 6. The CDR3 sequence is CASSQPGTGRTDTQYF. The CDR3 nucleotides read TGTGCCAGCAGCCAGCCTGGGACAGGTCGCACAGATACGCAGTATTTT.

The chain uses TRBV9 and TRBJ2-5, with D possibly TRBD2 on 5 matching bases. The CDR3 covers 14 residues. V was trimmed by 3 bases and J by 1 base, leaving 10 bases between them. In germline, CDR1 is SGDLS, CDR2 YYNGEE. CDR3 sequence reads: CASSARGSQETQYF. The CDR3 DNA follows: TGTGCCAGCAGCGCAAGAGGGAGCCAAGAGACCCAGTACTTC.

The chain recombines TRBV29-1 with TRBJ1-2; no definite D call. Trimming took 1 base from V and 4 from J, leaving 10 bases between them. The CDR3 is 13 amino acids. Germline V gives CDR1 SQVTM, CDR2 ANQGSEA. CDR3 coding DNA: TGCAGCGTTGAAGGGGCACCTCTCTATGGCTACACCTTC. It is translated as CSVEGAPLYGYTF.

The chain recombines TRBV28 with TRBJ2-7; 7 bases line up with TRBD1. CDR3 length: 15 residues. Germline CDR1 MDHEN, CDR2 SYDVKM. Trimming removed 2 bases from V and 2 bases from J; junction bases left unmatched: 6. The CDR3 region is CASSLSRGQTYEQYF. The DNA for the CDR3 is TGTGCCAGCAGTTTAAGTAGGGGACAGACCTACGAGCAGTACTTC.

The chain uses TRBV28 and TRBJ1-3; D unclear. CDR1 and CDR2 from the germline V gene are MDHEN and SYDVKM. The CDR3 contains 10 residues. V was pared by 6 bases and J by 8 bases, with 5 bases between. In nucleotides, the CDR3 is TGTGCCAGCAGCCGGGACACCATATATTTT. As protein: CASSRDTIYF.